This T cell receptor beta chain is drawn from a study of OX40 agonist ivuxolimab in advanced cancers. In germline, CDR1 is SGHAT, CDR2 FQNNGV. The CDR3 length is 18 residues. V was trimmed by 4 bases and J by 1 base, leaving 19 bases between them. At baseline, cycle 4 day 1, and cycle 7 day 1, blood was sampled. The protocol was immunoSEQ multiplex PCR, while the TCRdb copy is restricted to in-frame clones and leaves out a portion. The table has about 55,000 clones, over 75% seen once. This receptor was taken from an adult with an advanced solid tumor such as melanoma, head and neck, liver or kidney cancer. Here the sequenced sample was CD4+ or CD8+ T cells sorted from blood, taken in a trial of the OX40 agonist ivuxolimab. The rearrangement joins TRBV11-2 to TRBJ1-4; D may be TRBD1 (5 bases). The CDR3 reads CASSSMGGLPRTNEKLFF. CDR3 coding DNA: TGTGCCAGCAGCTCGATGGGGGGGTTGCCACGAACTAATGAAAAACTGTTTTTT.